The 27 T cell receptor beta chains listed next were all sequenced from one sample in a study of CD8 T cells in ankylosing spondylitis. Whole-study results and caveats: Ankylosing spondylitis blood seemed to carry a telltale TCR beta motif made of under ten highly homologous variants.

From the 5' RACE reads, TCRdb called clonotypes with MiXCR, one entry per CDR3 protein. The sample holds around 480,000 distinct CDR3 sequences, about 15% seen once. These receptors have no known antigen. Sequenced sample: blood, either unsorted or a sorted T cell fraction (not recorded which). The receptors shown here come from a male donor with ankylosing spondylitis.

This clonotype was seen many times. The chain is built from TRBV19 and TRBJ2-1, with 7 bases that match TRBD2. Per germline, CDR1 LNHDA and CDR2 SQIVND (reference sequence). With 7 bases clipped from V and 6 bases from J, the junction kept 12 bases outside the gene matches. This CDR3 has 15 amino acids. CDR3 amino acids: CASIRSGGGLNEQFF. The DNA of the CDR3 is TGTGCCAGTATCCGCTCTGGCGGGGGTCTCAATGAGCAGTTCTTC.

This clonotype has at least ten counts. The junction departs from the called germline gene at one end, perhaps through a read error. This sequence joins TRBV12-3 or TRBV12-4 and TRBJ2-2; 8 nucleotides align to TRBD2. The CDR3 runs 15 residues. The CDR3 loop is CASSLAGARTGELFF. CDR3 DNA: TGTGCCAGCAGTCTAGCGGGCGCGAGGACCGGGGAGCTGTTTTTT.

The chain combines TRBV25-1 with TRBJ2-1; 11 bases are a match to TRBD2. Per the germline V gene, CDR1 is MGHDK and CDR2 is SYGVNS. After removal of 2 bases from V and 4 bases from J, the junction contained 4 bases not matched to a gene. The length of the CDR3 is 16 residues. CDR3 sequence reads: CASSEVAGGIYNEQFF. The DNA of the CDR3 is TGTGCCAGCAGTGAAGTAGCGGGGGGGATTTACAATGAGCAGTTCTTC.

The chain has TRBV6-5 and TRBJ1-4; D is undetermined. V lost 0 bases and J lost 11, with 7 bases in between. The CDR3 extends over 12 amino acids. CDR1 is MNHEY, CDR2 SVGAGI, per germline. The DNA for the CDR3 is TGTGCCAGCAGTTACTCGAGGGAGAAACTGTTTTTT. It encodes CASSYSREKLFF.

This clonotype was detected only a few times. The chain carries TRBV27 and TRBJ2-2, with 9 bases that match TRBD2. The V gene's germline CDR1 is MNHEY and CDR2 SMNVEV (reference sequence). This CDR3 has 18 amino acids. The trim removed 5 bases at V and 0 bases at J, leaving 10 bases unmatched. This CDR3 is CASSPTTSGRPNTGELFF. The DNA for the CDR3 is TGTGCCAGCAGTCCTACGACTAGCGGCAGACCGAACACCGGGGAGCTGTTTTTT.

Only a few counts were recorded for this clonotype. The V and J genes are TRBV4-1 and TRBJ2-1; 13 bases match TRBD2. The CDR3 is made up of 18 amino acids. Trimming took 4 bases from V and 2 from J; bases not matched to a gene: 8. The germline CDR1 and CDR2 sequences are MGHRA and YSYEKL. The CDR3 nucleotides are TGCGCCAGCAGCCTCGGACTAGCGGGAGTAGGAACCTACAATGAGCAGTTCTTC. Encoded protein: CASSLGLAGVGTYNEQFF.

The sample holds a few counts of this clonotype. The V and J genes are TRBV9 and TRBJ2-3, with D possibly TRBD1 on 6 matching bases. CDR3 length equals 15 residues. With 3 bases removed from V and 2 bases from J, the gap between germline ends came to 13 bases. Germline V gene sequence: CDR1 SGDLS, CDR2 YYNGEE. This CDR3 reads CASSAGESPTDTQYF. In nucleotides, the CDR3 is TGTGCCAGCAGCGCAGGGGAGTCCCCCACAGATACGCAGTATTTT.

There are a few counts of this clonotype. The rearrangement joins TRBV7-2 to TRBJ2-1; TRBD2 agrees at 13 bases. This CDR3 spans 16 amino acids. V gave up 4 bases and J gave up 9 bases; unmatched junction bases: 9. The germline CDR1 and CDR2 sequences are SGHTA and FQGNSA. CDR3 nucleotide sequence: TGTGCCAGCAGCTCCCGGACTAGCGGGAGAGCGAGTGAGCAGTTCTTC. It yields the protein CASSSRTSGRASEQFF.

This clonotype was observed many times. This chain joins TRBV20-1 and TRBJ1-6, with D maybe TRBD1 (5 bases). V was clipped by 5 bases and J by 9 bases, with 14 bases between them. The CDR3 length is 13 residues. Per the germline V gene, CDR1 is DFQATT and CDR2 is SNEGSKA (reference sequence). The CDR3 region has the DNA TGCAGTGCTCCGGTTGGGGCTTCTTCACCCCTCCACTTT. As protein: CSAPVGASSPLHF.

Of note for this clonotype: A much more abundant neighbour one base away suggests this may be a read error. The chain recombines TRBV2 with TRBJ1-2; 7 nucleotides agree with TRBD1. The CDR3 covers 12 residues. The J segment lost 7 bases and the V segment lost 6 bases, leaving 5 bases of the junction unmatched. Looked up from germline, CDR1 is SNHLY and CDR2 is FYNNEI. The CDR3 nucleotides read TGTGCCAGCAGGTTACAGGGGTTTGGCTACACCTTC. This encodes CASRLQGFGYTF.

This clonotype occurred once. This chain links TRBV19 with TRBJ2-7; 13 bases align to TRBD2. The CDR3 covers 16 residues. Germline lookup yields CDR1 LNHDA and CDR2 SQIVND (reference sequence). Losses at the gene ends were 4 bases for V and 2 bases for J; bases not matched to a gene: 5. The CDR3 coding sequence is TGTGCCAGTAGTACCACTACTAGCGGGAGGGCCTACGAGCAGTACTTC. Its translation: CASSTTTSGRAYEQYF.

This clonotype came up a few times. The chain recombines TRBV5-8 with TRBJ2-2, with D maybe TRBD2 (6 bases). This CDR3 spans 13 amino acids. Germline V gene data show CDR1 as SGHTS and CDR2 as YDEGEE. V lost 4 bases to trimming and J lost 7 bases, with 11 bases between them. The CDR3: CASSLRLDGELFF. The CDR3 DNA follows: TGTGCCAGCAGCCTACGACTAGACGGGGAGCTGTTTTTT.

This clonotype was found a few times. The chain combines TRBV12-3 or TRBV12-4 with TRBJ2-1; D might be TRBD1 (6 bases). The CDR3 runs 15 residues. The germline V and J ends were trimmed by 5 bases and 4 bases, with 15 bases remaining between them. As DNA, the CDR3 is TGTGCCAGCAGTCTCAGGGGTGCGGATTACAATGAGCAGTTCTTC. Amino acid sequence: CASSLRGADYNEQFF.

The chain combines TRBV12-3 or TRBV12-4 with TRBJ2-2, with 7 bases lining up with TRBD1. Trimming at V came to 6 bases and at J to 3 bases, leaving 13 bases not matched to a gene. The CDR3 covers 17 residues. The CDR3 spells CASRPILQGIYTGELFF. In DNA, the CDR3 is TGTGCCAGCAGACCAATCCTACAGGGGATCTACACCGGGGAGCTGTTTTTT.

In this sample, this clonotype turned up a few times. The chain joins TRBV9 to TRBJ1-2, with a weak D call TRBD1 (6 bases). The CDR3 is made up of 14 amino acids. In germline, CDR1 is SGDLS, CDR2 YYNGEE. The V gene lost 3 bases and the J gene lost 8 bases, with 17 bases spanning the gap. In DNA form, the CDR3 reads TGTGCCAGCAGCGAGATAGACAGGAGGGGCGGCTACACCTTC. This translates into CASSEIDRRGGYTF.

This clonotype was observed a handful of times. The gene calls are TRBV4-3 and TRBJ2-7, with D maybe TRBD1 (5 bases). Germline lookup yields CDR1 LGHNA and CDR2 YSLEER. Trimming took off 1 base at V and 3 bases at J, with 13 bases between the two ends. This CDR3 has 15 residues. The DNA of the CDR3 is TGCGCCAGCAGCCAAGGTTTCAGGGTAGACTACGAGCAGTACTTC. Its protein product is CASSQGFRVDYEQYF.

The chain joins TRBV28 to TRBJ2-5; no definite D call. The CDR3 sequence is 16 residues long. Trimming took 5 bases from V and 4 from J, leaving 20 bases between them. CDR1 MDHEN and CDR2 SYDVKM come from the germline V gene. CDR3 in amino acids: CASSQQISGYRETQYF. CDR3 in DNA: TGTGCCAGCAGTCAACAAATCTCAGGCTACCGAGAGACCCAGTACTTC.

This clonotype was counted a few times. The genes are TRBV12-3 or TRBV12-4 and TRBJ1-1; 9 nucleotides agree with TRBD1. V lost 6 bases, J lost 5 bases, and 7 bases stayed unmatched. The CDR3 runs to 14 residues. CDR3 sequence reads: CASSQMDRGTEAFF. The CDR3 DNA follows: TGTGCCAGCAGCCAGATGGACAGGGGAACTGAAGCTTTCTTT.

Comment on this clonotype: The junction departs from germline at one end; a sequencing error may be responsible. This chain connects TRBV7-6 to TRBJ1-2, with unresolved D. Per germline, CDR1 SGHVS and CDR2 FNYEAQ. The CDR3 extends over 12 amino acids. For the CDR3, the DNA is TGTGCCAGCGGTATGTCGGGTTTACCGGAGGCCTTC. This sequence encodes CASGMSGLPEAF.

A few counts support this clonotype. The genes are TRBV9 and TRBJ2-2; the D gene is possibly TRBD1 (6 bases). CDR3 length: 14 residues. The ends were cut back, 6 bases at V and 0 bases at J, with 9 bases in the middle. Germline V gives CDR1 SGDLS, CDR2 YYNGEE. CDR3 coding DNA: TGTGCCAGCACCGGGACACCGAACACCGGGGAGCTGTTTTTT. It specifies CASTGTPNTGELFF.

This clonotype was counted a few times. The CDR3 nucleotides read TGTGCCAGCACCGGGACCTACAATGAGCAGTTCTTC. This codes for CASTGTYNEQFF. The chain links TRBV12-3 or TRBV12-4 to TRBJ2-1; tentatively, D is TRBD2 (5 bases). The germline V and J ends were trimmed by 7 bases and 2 bases, with 6 bases remaining between them. The CDR3 is 12 amino acids.

The genes are TRBV20-1 and TRBJ1-5, with D possibly matching TRBD1 (5 bases). The CDR3 loop spans 14 amino acids. Germline V gene sequence: CDR1 DFQATT, CDR2 SNEGSKA (reference sequence). V lost 3 bases and J lost 4, with 13 bases in between. CDR3 sequence (DNA): TGCAGTGCTAGTCCGGGGGAGGGGAATCAGCCCCAGCATTTT. This sequence encodes CSASPGEGNQPQHF.

This rearrangement joins TRBV6-2 or TRBV6-3 to TRBJ2-1, with D possibly matching TRBD2 (6 bases). The ends were cut back, 6 bases at V and 6 bases at J, with 18 bases in the middle. The CDR3 has 15 residues. Germline V gives CDR1 MNHEY, CDR2 SVGEGT. CDR3 DNA sequence: TGTGCCAGCAGAAATAGGAGGGCCTCGGGCAATGAGCAGTTCTTC. Translated, it gives CASRNRRASGNEQFF.

The rearrangement uses TRBV10-2 and TRBJ1-1, with a weak D call TRBD1 (6 bases). Germline CDR1 reads WSHSY; CDR2 reads SAAADI. The germline V and J ends were trimmed by 4 bases and 7 bases, with 13 bases remaining between them. The CDR3 is 13 residues long. This chain's CDR3 is CASSADRHLEAFF. The CDR3 bases are TGCGCCAGCAGTGCTGACAGGCATCTTGAAGCTTTCTTT.

This clonotype was counted only a few times. The chain links TRBV18 to TRBJ1-6; D gene unclear. Germline V gene data show CDR1 as KGHSH and CDR2 as LQKENI. The V end was cut by 3 bases, the J end by 4 bases, with 7 bases between. CDR3 length: 14 residues. DNA of the CDR3: TGTGCCAGCTCACCTGCCAGTTATAATTCACCCCTCCACTTT. This sequence encodes CASSPASYNSPLHF.

This clonotype was counted many times. J is TRBJ2-4 and V is TRBV9; 8 bases are a match to TRBD1. Germline assignment: CDR1 SGDLS and CDR2 YYNGEE. The CDR3 totals 16 residues. Germline trimming cut 0 bases from V and 6 bases from J; bases unmatched to any gene: 8. The CDR3 here is CASSVEPDRDGNIQYF. The CDR3 DNA reads TGTGCCAGCAGCGTAGAACCGGACAGGGACGGAAACATTCAGTACTTC.

This clonotype was seen a handful of times. This chain uses TRBV7-3 with TRBJ1-3; no reliable D call. Germline CDR1 and CDR2: SGHTA and FQGTGA. V lost 0 bases and J 0 bases, leaving 9 bases between the germline ends. There are 16 residues in the CDR3. In DNA form, the CDR3 reads TGTGCCAGCAGCTTAACAGGGTTTGGCTCTGGAAACACCATATATTTT. Translating gives CASSLTGFGSGNTIYF.